This T cell receptor beta chain was captured in a study of CD8+CD57+ T cells in acquired aplastic anemia. Whole-study context: The sorted CD4+ and CD8+ cells yielded an average around 3.2 ug of DNA. Whole-study findings and limits: No significant patient-versus-control difference appeared in CD8+ Simpson's diversity. Both patients and controls carried the same twenty-nine CD8+ CDR3 sequences.

This clonotype was detected a few times. What it binds is unknown. This CDR3 is built from 10 residues. The ends were cut back, 6 bases at V and 2 bases at J, with 4 bases in the middle. Looked up from germline, CDR1 is SQVTM and CDR2 is ANQGSEA. The template used for profiling TCR beta VDJ and CDR3 was genomic DNA. MiXCR was run by TCRdb on the reads, yielding one entry per CDR3 protein. The sample lists hundreds of thousands of distinct CDR3 sequences, under 80% occurring once. The receptor was derived from a human donor in good health, serving as a control. The material sequenced was sorted CD4+, CD8+, or CD8+CD57+ T cells (not recorded which) from PBMCs. The chain joins TRBV29-1 to TRBJ2-5, with no clear D. DNA of the CDR3: TGCAGCGTCGCTCAAGAGACCCAGTACTTC. This codes for CSVAQETQYF.